Below are 21 T cell receptor beta chains sequenced from a single sample in a study of beta chain features in type 1 diabetes (dated 2018 in TCRdb). What these receptors recognize is not known. Library preparation was by the immunoSEQ multiplex PCR assay. The entire isolated RNA was reverse transcribed using the High Capacity cDNA Reverse Transcription Kit, and thus expressed TCRB transcripts were sequenced. Sourced from immuneACCESS, this table was stored by TCRdb with only in-frame sequences that have V and J called. A share of the clones is absent; for the studies checked, an unresolved V gene accounts for under half, and the remainder has no known explanation. Counted in this sample were some 150,000 clones; approximately 8.8% of them appeared once. The top ten clones comprise about 0.75% of the sample. Broad study findings and their caveats: In all four CD4+ subsets, TCRB CDR3 length was moderately but significantly shorter in type 1 diabetes patients.

What was sequenced was central memory CD4+ T cells from blood. The receptors here all came from a woman aged 25 to 39 with type 1 diabetes.

V and J are TRBV28 and TRBJ1-3; tentative D call: TRBD1 (6 bases). The CDR3 runs 12 residues. Trimming took off 10 bases at V and 1 base at J, with 8 bases between the two ends. The germline gives CDR1 MDHEN, CDR2 SYDVKM. CDR3 loop: CATQGSGNTIYF. Here the CDR3 DNA reads TGTGCCACCCAGGGGTCTGGAAACACCATATATTTT. The full variable domain, rest sourced from reference TRBV28 and TRBJ1-3, is DVKVTQSSRYLVKRTGEKVFLECVQDMDHENMFWYRQDPGLGLRLIYFSYDVKMKEKGDIPEGYSVSREKKERFSLILESASTNQTSMYLCATQGSGNTIYFGEGSWLTVV.

This clone was seen a handful of times. The V gene is TRBV6-5, the J gene TRBJ1-4, with D maybe TRBD1 (6 bases). The CDR3 covers 14 residues. Trimming removed 2 bases at V and 9 bases at J, with 13 bases between. CDR1 MNHEY and CDR2 SVGAGI come from the germline V gene. This CDR3 is CASSYSPGQQKLFF. CDR3 DNA: TGTGCCAGCAGTTACAGCCCGGGACAACAAAAACTGTTTTTT.

V usage is TRBV13 and J usage is TRBJ2-1, with 8 bases matching TRBD2. The germline CDR1 and CDR2 sequences are PRHDT and FYEKMQ (reference sequence). V shed 10 bases and J 7 bases; nucleotides not matched to a gene: 12. There are 14 residues in the CDR3. CDR3 DNA: TGTGCCACAGAGCGGGGGAATTTGGGGAATGAGCAGTTCTTC. This translates into CATERGNLGNEQFF.

This clone was detected ten times or more. The genes are TRBV30 and TRBJ2-5; D perhaps matches TRBD1 (6 bases). The V and J ends lost 2 bases and 6 bases respectively, with 10 bases between them. The CDR3 runs to 12 residues. Germline CDR1 and CDR2: GTSNPN and SVGIG (reference sequence). Written as DNA, the CDR3 is TGTGCCTGGAGTCCAGGGGAGAAGACCCAGTACTTC. Amino acid sequence: CAWSPGEKTQYF.

Only a few counts were recorded for this clone. The V and J genes are TRBV7-9 and TRBJ1-5; TRBD1 matches 10 bases. Germline values: CDR1 SEHNR, CDR2 FQNEAQ (reference sequence). The trim removed 11 bases at V and 3 bases at J, leaving 13 bases unmatched. This CDR3 has 16 amino acids. The CDR3 bases are TGTGCCGGAGCGACCGGGACAGGGGCCTCCAATCAGCCCCAGCATTTT. Its protein product is CAGATGTGASNQPQHF. Looking up the rest from reference TRBV7-9 and TRBJ1-5 gives the full variable domain: DTGVSQNPRHKITKRGQNVTFRCDPISEHNRLYWYRQTLGQGPEFLTYFQNEAQLEKSRLLSDRFSAERPKGSFSTLEIQRTEQGDSAMYLCAGATGTGASNQPQHFGDGTRLSIL.

The chain uses TRBV19 and TRBJ2-3; 11 positions agree with TRBD1. Germline V gene lookup returns CDR1 LNHDA and CDR2 SQIVND (reference sequence). The trim removed 7 bases at V and 8 bases at J, leaving 5 bases unmatched. This CDR3 contains 13 residues. CDR3 DNA sequence: TGTGCCAGTAAGGGACAGGGGGAAGGTACGCAGTATTTT. This translates into CASKGQGEGTQYF.

The chain couples TRBV7-9 to TRBJ2-3, with 9 bases fitting TRBD2. Germline CDR1 and CDR2: SEHNR and FQNEAQ (reference sequence). After removal of 1 base from V and 6 bases from J, the junction contained 5 bases not matched to a gene. This CDR3 is built from 15 residues. The CDR3 nucleotides read TGTGCCAGCAGCTTAGTCCTAGCGGGATATGATACGCAGTATTTT. It codes for CASSLVLAGYDTQYF.

V gene TRBV5-1 combines with J gene TRBJ1-2; 7 bases are shared with TRBD1. The V gene's germline CDR1 is SGHRS and CDR2 YFSETQ. This CDR3 has 14 amino acids. With V trimmed by 3 bases and J by 7 bases, 9 bases remained unmatched. The chain's CDR3 is CASSSRGDSTGYTF. The CDR3 bases are TGCGCCAGCAGCTCCAGGGGGGACTCGACTGGCTACACCTTC.

The DNA of the CDR3 is TGTGCCAGCAGCTTTTCGTCGGGACTAGCGGGAGGCGAGCAGTACTTC. Translated, it gives CASSFSSGLAGGEQYF. The rearrangement joins TRBV11-2 to TRBJ2-7; 15 bases match TRBD2. Germline V lookup: CDR1 SGHAT, CDR2 FQNNGV. V trimming: 3 bases; J trimming: 6 bases; junction bases outside the gene matches: 6. The CDR3 runs to 16 residues.

In DNA, the CDR3 is TGTGCCAGCGTCCGGGACAGGGCCTCCTACGAGCAGTACTTC. Residues: CASVRDRASYEQYF. The chain links TRBV11-2 to TRBJ2-7; TRBD1 aligns across 9 bases. Trimming cost V 8 bases and J 0 bases; bases outside gene matches: 5. The CDR3 loop spans 14 amino acids. Germline-derived CDR1 and CDR2 are SGHAT and FQNNGV.

This sequence joins TRBV4-1 and TRBJ1-3, with unresolved D. The V and J ends lost 0 bases and 4 bases respectively, with 10 bases between them. The CDR3 contains 15 residues. Per germline, CDR1 MGHRA and CDR2 YSYEKL. DNA for the CDR3: TGCGCCAGCAGCCAAGATCTAGGTTCGGGAAACACCATATATTTT. This sequence encodes CASSQDLGSGNTIYF.

There are a few counts of this clone. CDR3 sequence: CATSRDLRENEKLFF. The DNA of the CDR3 is TGTGCCACCAGCAGAGATTTGAGGGAGAATGAAAAACTGTTTTTT. The J gene is TRBJ1-4, the V gene TRBV15; D is unresolved. V lost 0 bases and J 5 bases, leaving 10 bases between the germline ends. The germline gives CDR1 LNHNV, CDR2 YYDKDF (reference sequence). The length of the CDR3 is 15 residues.

The gene calls are TRBV28 and TRBJ2-7; no clear D. The CDR3 sequence is 12 residues long. Germline CDR1 is MDHEN and CDR2 is SYDVKM. V shed 2 bases and J shed 6 bases, with 8 bases lying between them. The CDR3 protein is CASSLGLREQYF. As DNA, the CDR3 is TGTGCCAGCAGTTTAGGGCTCCGCGAGCAGTACTTC.

The chain combines TRBV29-1 with TRBJ2-1; no firm D call. Germline CDR1 SQVTM, CDR2 ANQGSEA. V was shortened by 5 bases and J by 6 bases, with 5 bases between the two germline ends. CDR3 size: 10 residues. The CDR3: CSVQSNEQFF. Here the CDR3 DNA reads TGCAGCGTTCAGTCCAATGAGCAGTTCTTC.

The CDR3 protein is CSTLRRSGGDEQFF. CDR3 bases: TGCAGCACCCTCCGCCGTTCGGGAGGAGATGAGCAGTTCTTC. The gene calls are TRBV29-1 and TRBJ2-1; 7 nucleotides line up with TRBD2. Germline CDR1 and CDR2: SQVTM and ANQGSEA. The J segment lost 8 bases and the V segment lost 8 bases, leaving 15 bases of the junction unmatched. CDR3 length: 14 amino acids.

This clone was recorded a few times. V is TRBV4-1 and J is TRBJ2-3; D gene uncertain. This CDR3 comprises 16 residues. Trimming shortened V by 3 bases and J by 1 base, and 14 bases separated the two germline ends. Looked up from germline, CDR1 is MGHRA and CDR2 is YSYEKL. The CDR3 spells CASSQRSGDRTDTQYF. The CDR3 bases are TGCGCCAGCAGCCAGAGGTCTGGAGACCGCACAGATACGCAGTATTTT.

With respect to this clone: Germline is not matched at one junction end, which may reflect a read error. The CDR3 DNA is TGCGCCAGCAGCCAAGACCGGGACTCTTACTACGAGCAGTACTTC. Translation: CASSQDRDSYYEQYF. The rearrangement uses TRBV5-4 and TRBJ2-7, with TRBD2 as a possible D gene (6 bases). This CDR3 has 15 amino acids. Germline values: CDR1 SGHNT, CDR2 YYREEE (reference sequence).

This clone was detected only a few times. Here the CDR3 DNA reads TGTGCCAGCAAGACCGGACTAGCGAAAATCGAGCAGTACTTC. Its translation: CASKTGLAKIEQYF. V gene TRBV7-2 combines with J gene TRBJ2-5; TRBD2 aligns across 9 bases. Gene TRBJ2-7 matches the end of the DNA better, so the J call may be wrong. Germline lookup yields CDR1 SGHTA and CDR2 FQGNSA. The CDR3 has 14 amino acids.

The CDR3 DNA sequence: TGCGCGCCGAGGACTAGCGGAAAAACCGAGCAGTTCTTC. Translating gives CAPRTSGKTEQFF. The V call is TRBV10-2, the J call TRBJ2-1, with TRBD2 matching over 10 bases. In germline, CDR1 is WSHSY, CDR2 SAAADI. This CDR3 is built from 13 residues.

The chain carries TRBV14 and TRBJ2-5; TRBD2 matches at 7 bases. V shed 4 bases and J 3 bases; nucleotides not matched to a gene: 5. From germline, CDR1 is SGHDN and CDR2 FVKESK. CDR3 size: 14 residues. This CDR3 is CASSRLAEEETQYF. In nucleotides, the CDR3 is TGTGCCAGCAGCCGACTAGCAGAGGAAGAGACCCAGTACTTC.

The chain recombines TRBV5-6 with TRBJ2-2; the match to TRBD2 covers 9 bases. In germline, CDR1 is SGHDT, CDR2 YYEEEE. The V and J ends lost 4 bases and 1 base, in that order; junction bases with no gene match: 5. This CDR3 region has 16 residues. CDR3 DNA sequence: TGTGCCAGCAGCGCTACGACTAGCGGGAACACCGGGGAGCTGTTTTTT. This encodes CASSATTSGNTGELFF.